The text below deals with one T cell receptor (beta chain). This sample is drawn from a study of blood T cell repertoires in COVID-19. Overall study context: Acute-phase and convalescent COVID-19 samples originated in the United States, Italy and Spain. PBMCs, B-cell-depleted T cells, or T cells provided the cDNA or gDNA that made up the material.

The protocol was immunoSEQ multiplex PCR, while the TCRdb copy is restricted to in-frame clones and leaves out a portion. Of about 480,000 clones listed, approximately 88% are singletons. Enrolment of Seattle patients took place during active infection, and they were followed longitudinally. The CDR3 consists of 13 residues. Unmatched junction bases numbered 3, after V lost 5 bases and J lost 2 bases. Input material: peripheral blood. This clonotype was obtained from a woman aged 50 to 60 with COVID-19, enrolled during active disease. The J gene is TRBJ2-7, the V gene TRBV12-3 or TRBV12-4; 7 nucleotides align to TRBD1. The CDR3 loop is CASSRDSTYEQYF. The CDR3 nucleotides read TGTGCCAGCAGTCGGGACAGCACCTACGAGCAGTACTTC.